A selection of T cell receptor beta chains follows, all from one sample in a study of siplizumab effects on memory and regulatory T cells. Profiling relied on immunoSEQ multiplex PCR, and the TCRdb table lists in-frame clones only, not all of them. The sample gives fewer than 100,000 clones, 94% of which show up once; around 0.3% is in the top ten. Sequences were obtained from non-Treg CD4+ T cells sorted from blood. These TCRs come from a human donor in good health. The CDR3 runs from the conserved cysteine through the conserved F or W. The D gene is left open where the match is weak. A clone size is listed for some rows: how often the clone was seen (once, few, many), or a class if it is expanded.

v_gene	d_gene	abundance	j_gene	CDR3nt	CDR3aa
TRBV6-6	-	-	TRBJ1-5	TGTGCCAGCAGTTACTCACCACCCTTAGATCAGCCCCAGCATTTT	CASSYSPPLDQPQHF
TRBV6-5	TRBD1	-	TRBJ1-1	TGTGCCAGCAGCCGACAGGGCGGCACTGAAGCTTTCTTT	CASSRQGGTEAFF
TRBV7-9	-	-	TRBJ1-5	TGTGCCAGCAGCGGAGGGAATCAGCCCCAGCATTTT	CASSGGNQPQHF
TRBV6-1	-	-	TRBJ1-5	TGTGCCAGCAGTGAAATGACATTGTCTCAGCATTTT	CASSEMTLSQHF
TRBV30	TRBD1	-	TRBJ1-4	TGTGCCTGGAGACAGGGGGCTTTTGAAAAACTGTTTTTT	CAWRQGAFEKLFF
TRBV4-2	TRBD2	-	TRBJ2-1	TGTGCCAGCAGCTCTCAGGAGGCGGGGGGTTCCTACAATGAGCAGTTCTTC	CASSSQEAGGSYNEQFF
TRBV7-8	-	-	TRBJ1-4	TGTGCCAGCAGCCGAGACAGACCTGCAACTAATGAAAAACTGTTTTTT	CASSRDRPATNEKLFF
TRBV10-3	-	-	TRBJ2-7	TGTGCCATCAGAGCAGAGCCGACCTACGAGCAGTACTTC	CAIRAEPTYEQYF
TRBV6-4	TRBD2	once	TRBJ2-4	TGTGCCAGCAGTGACGGTGGCGGGAGGGCAGAGGCGATCCAAAACATTCAGTACTTC	CASSDGGGRAEAIQNIQYF
TRBV2	-	-	TRBJ2-7	TGTGCCAGCAGTGAACAGGGCTACGAGCAGTACTTC	CASSEQGYEQYF
TRBV7-3	-	-	TRBJ1-1	TGTGCCAGCAGCGCCCAGGGCAGAAACACTGAAGCTTTCTTT	CASSAQGRNTEAFF
TRBV7-9	TRBD2	-	TRBJ2-3	TGTGCCAGCAGCCCAGCGATCCCTATGGCTAGCGGGGGAGCAGATACGCAGTATTTT	CASSPAIPMASGGADTQYF
TRBV4-1	TRBD2	-	TRBJ2-2	TGCGCCAGCAGCCTAACTAGCGGGGGGGTAAACACCGGGGAGCTGTTTTTT	CASSLTSGGVNTGELFF
TRBV7-2	-	-	TRBJ1-1	TGTGCCAGCAGCCCTCGCTCGGGGGTACCTGAAGCTTTCTTT	CASSPRSGVPEAFF
TRBV25-1	TRBD1	-	TRBJ2-7	TGTGCCAGCGACAGGGGGGGCGAGCAGTACTTC	CASDRGGEQYF
TRBV11-2	-	-	TRBJ2-7	TGTGCCAGCAGCCCATCAATAGCGGCCCACGGGTACGAGCAGTACTTC	CASSPSIAAHGYEQYF
TRBV4-1	-	once	TRBJ1-1	TGCGCCAGCAGCCACGGGTCCCCTGAAGCTTTCTTT	CASSHGSPEAFF
TRBV30	-	-	TRBJ1-2	TGTGCCTGGAGTGTACGTTCGGGGGCTAGGGTTGGAGTCGGGTATTCCTATGGCTACACCTTC	CAWSVRSGARVGVGYSYGYTF
TRBV28	-	-	TRBJ1-2	TGTGCCAGCAGCACGGGGGTAGCTTTGGGTGGCTACACCTTC	CASSTGVALGGYTF
TRBV13	TRBD1	few	TRBJ1-6	TGTGCCAGCAGCGACTCCAGACAGGGCATACACTCACCCCTCCACTTT	CASSDSRQGIHSPLHF
TRBV30	-	few	TRBJ1-1	TGTGCCTTTGAGCAGGGAGAGGCTGAAGCTTTCTTT	CAFEQGEAEAFF
TRBV7-4	TRBD1	-	TRBJ1-1	TGTGCCAGCAGCCAAACCGAACCGGGACAGTACGAATACGATATAATGAACACTGAAGCTTTCTTT	CASSQTEPGQYEYDIMNTEAFF
TRBV6-1	-	-	TRBJ1-2	TGTGCCAGCAGTGAAGGGTTCCGCGGCCCCGATGGCTACACCTTC	CASSEGFRGPDGYTF
TRBV14	-	-	TRBJ1-2	TGTGCCAGCAGCCGGGGGTATGGCTACACCTTC	CASSRGYGYTF
TRBV5-1	-	-	TRBJ1-2	TGCGCCAGCAGCTTGGAACCACAGACATATGGAGGCTACACCTTC	CASSLEPQTYGGYTF
TRBV19	-	-	TRBJ1-5	TGTGCCAGTAGTATTGCGACAGCCAATCAGCCCCAGCATTTT	CASSIATANQPQHF
TRBV7-3	TRBD2	-	TRBJ2-1	TGTGCCAGCAGCGGAGGGAGGGATCTGTTCTTC	CASSGGRDLFF
TRBV2	-	-	TRBJ1-5	TGTGCCAGCAGTCTCGGGGGGTCTGGGAATCAGCCCCAGCATTTT	CASSLGGSGNQPQHF
TRBV2	-	-	TRBJ1-5	TGTGCCAGCATGCGAGGGCTATTGGGGAATCAGCCCCAGCATTTT	CASMRGLLGNQPQHF
TRBV5-1	TRBD1	-	TRBJ2-6	TGCGCCAGCAGCTTGGTTCAGGGGGCGCCCGGGGCCAACGTCCTGACTTTC	CASSLVQGAPGANVLTF
TRBV5-8	-	-	TRBJ1-2	TGTGCCAGCAGCTTGGGCCCAGTTGGGGACTATGGCTACACCTTC	CASSLGPVGDYGYTF
TRBV7-8	-	-	TRBJ2-3	TGTGCCAGCCAAAAGGGGACAGATACGCAGTATTTT	CASQKGTDTQYF
TRBV6-5	-	-	TRBJ2-5	TGTGCCAGCAGTTACATTTGGGCCCAGGAGACCCAGTACTTC	CASSYIWAQETQYF
TRBV30	TRBD1	-	TRBJ2-7	TGTGCCTGGAGGGGACAGGGCACCTACGAGCAGTACTTC	CAWRGQGTYEQYF
TRBV18	-	-	TRBJ1-3	TGTGCCAGCTCACCACCGTCCCGGAGCTGGAACACCATATATTTT	CASSPPSRSWNTIYF
TRBV19	TRBD1	once	TRBJ1-6	TGTGCCAGCAAGCCGGGACAGGGTCCTCGGAATTCACCCCTCCACTTT	CASKPGQGPRNSPLHF
TRBV5-4	-	-	TRBJ2-5	TGTGCCAGCAGCCCAGAAGTAGGGCAAGAGACCCAGTACTTC	CASSPEVGQETQYF
TRBV11-3	TRBD2	-	TRBJ2-1	TGTGCCAGCAGCTTTGGGACTAGCGGTGAGCAGTTCTTC	CASSFGTSGEQFF
TRBV6-1	TRBD1	-	TRBJ2-7	TGTGCCAGCAGAAAGGACAGGGCGAGCTCCTACGAGCAGTACTTC	CASRKDRASSYEQYF
TRBV5-1	-	-	TRBJ2-1	TGCGCCAGCAGCTTGGGGCGGGGGCACAATGAGCAGTTCTTC	CASSLGRGHNEQFF
TRBV5-4	TRBD1	few	TRBJ2-7	TGTGCCAGCAGCTTGACCGGGACAGGGGCCTACGAGCAGTACTTC	CASSLTGTGAYEQYF
TRBV6-6	-	-	TRBJ1-1	TGTGCCAGTGACGGAGGTAACACTGAAGCTTTCTTT	CASDGGNTEAFF